These 5 T cell receptor beta chains were all obtained from the same sample, sequenced in a study of blood T cells in healthy people across ages. The use of a sample-barcoded 5' primer and a J-beta primer mix characterized a second PCR of roughly 7 to 12 cycles. TCRdb re-called the 5' RACE reads with MiXCR, one entry per CDR3 protein. The sample has about 810,000 distinct CDR3 sequences, 36% seen once. The sample was blood. These receptors originate from a man aged 18-30 years in good health.

This clonotype was seen a few times. V usage is TRBV3-1 and J usage is TRBJ1-1; D remains unclear. Germline lookup yields CDR1 LGHDT and CDR2 YNNKEL (reference sequence). Trimming took off 4 bases at V and 1 base at J, with 10 bases between the two ends. This CDR3 region has 14 residues. The CDR3 region is CASSPRRQNTEAFF. Written as DNA, the CDR3 is TGTGCCAGCAGCCCGAGGCGGCAGAACACTGAAGCTTTCTTT.

The CDR3 sequence: CASSREPGRGGHTF. The CDR3, as DNA: TGCGCCAGCAGCCGAGAACCCGGGAGAGGAGGCCACACCTTC. V usage is TRBV4-1 and J usage is TRBJ1-2; D call uncertain. Per germline, CDR1 MGHRA and CDR2 YSYEKL. The CDR3 consists of 14 residues. The ends were cut back, 4 bases at V and 12 bases at J, with 21 bases in the middle.

This clonotype showed up many times. This chain connects TRBV12-3 or TRBV12-4 to TRBJ1-5; possibly TRBD1 for D (5 bases). Trimming cost V 6 bases and J 6 bases, with 15 bases left between them. The CDR3 contains 14 residues. The CDR3, as DNA: TGTGCCAGCAGCCAGGGTAGATCGGGTCAGCCCCAGCATTTT. Amino acids: CASSQGRSGQPQHF.

About this clonotype: A much larger clone sits a single nucleotide away, making a read error possible. This chain uses TRBV12-3 or TRBV12-4 with TRBJ2-1; 7 nucleotides match TRBD2. TRBJ2-7 matches the DNA end more closely, so the J call is doubtful. This CDR3 spans 14 amino acids. The CDR3 nucleotides are TGTGCCAGCAGCCCCACTAGCGAGATCGACGAGCAGTACTTC. Translated, it gives CASSPTSEIDEQYF.

This clonotype was found many times. The chain joins TRBV5-5 to TRBJ1-2; D gene ambiguous. Germline CDR1 SGHKS, CDR2 YYEKEE (reference sequence). The length of the CDR3 is 15 residues. Trimming removed 0 bases at V and 0 bases at J, with 9 bases between. CDR3 bases: TGTGCCAGCAGCTTGGATGTCAGTCCTAACTATGGCTACACCTTC. It specifies CASSLDVSPNYGYTF. The full variable domain, rest sourced from reference TRBV5-5 and TRBJ1-2, is DAGVTQSPTHLIKTRGQQVTLRCSPISGHKSVSWYQQVLGQGPQFIFQYYEKEERGRGNFPDRFSARQFPNYSSELNVNALLLGDSALYLCASSLDVSPNYGYTFGSGTRLTVV.